The source of this TCR beta chain is a study of shared clonotypes between healthy human individuals. General study results and limits: Generation probability values for non-shared clonotypes were lower than those for clonotypes shared by all four donors.

V shed 7 bases and J shed 5 bases, with 9 bases lying between them. The CDR3 contains 12 residues. Germline V lookup: CDR1 SGHVS, CDR2 FQNEAQ. Assay: immunoSEQ multiplex PCR; the TCRdb copy retains only in-frame clones and omits some. This table holds about 2.2 million clones, 93% found once. Naive CD8 isolation took CD45RO-negative cells positively selected for CCR7 and excluded terminally differentiated effector memory CD45RA+ cells. A word on this clone: Its antigen remains unidentified.

Source material: naive CD8+ T cells from PBMCs. The sequence came from a man aged 18 to 35 in good health. Some clones in this sample may be carry-over from other donors' samples. The chain carries TRBV7-8 and TRBJ2-1; D call uncertain. CDR3 loop: CASMSPDNEQFF. The CDR3 DNA reads as TGTGCCAGCATGTCCCCCGACAATGAGCAGTTCTTC.